The clone carrying this T cell receptor (beta chain) occurred a few times. The antigen is not known. This entry comes from a study of post-analysis software for immune sequencing data. Study at large: Patients with relapsing-remitting, secondary progressive and progressive-relapsing multiple sclerosis courses were all represented.

General observations from the study: For normalized Chao1 diversity, multiple sclerosis patients scored significantly lower than controls did. Strong co-clustering by F measure was seen for same-batch samples. Compared with controls, patients had more of 4 or 5 TRBV segments, including TRBV5-6, TRBV5-1 and TRBV20-1.

The germline V gene has CDR1 LGHNA and CDR2 YNFKEQ. The CDR3 length is 17 residues. V trimming: 4 bases; J trimming: 7 bases; junction bases outside the gene matches: 8. Sequencing libraries made from TCR beta cDNA carried unique molecular identifiers. In TCRdb, the PCR reads were re-called with MiXCR into one record per CDR3 protein. The sample records about 500,000 distinct CDR3 sequences, roughly 45% being singletons. The sequenced sample was blood. The J gene is TRBJ2-1, the V gene TRBV4-2, with 15 bases identical to TRBD2. This sequence was found in a girl aged 5-17 years with multiple sclerosis. CDR3 region: CASSPRGLAGGGNEQFF. The CDR3 nucleotides read TGTGCCAGCAGCCCCCGCGGACTAGCGGGAGGGGGTAATGAGCAGTTCTTC.